This TCR beta chain was observed in a study of shared clonotypes between healthy human individuals (dated by TCRdb to the early 2020s). In the study overall: The cohort included three men and two women between 18 and 49 years of age. Leukapheresis yielded between about 0.85 and 9.5 billion PBMCs per donor. Libraries were prepared and TCR repertoires were sequenced by different laboratories using diverse techniques, in order to increase sequencing depth and limit assay-specific biases. The study deeply sequenced blood TCR repertoires of about 5 healthy adults to estimate repertoire size and the extent of clonotype sharing between individuals. For each donor, CD4 naive and CD4 memory were each run on three plates, CD8 naive on two plates, and CD8 memory on one plate.

Healthy HIV-negative adults with no recently reported acute infections or vaccinations were included as donors. Only Caucasian adults living in Nashville, Tennessee, USA were represented among the donors. Magnetic negative selection was used to enrich CD4+ T cells, after which naive cells were positively selected on CD45RA and the negative fraction became the memory subset. Blood was collected by leukapheresis, and PBMCs were isolated by Ficoll-Histopaque density gradient centrifugation and then cryopreserved in liquid nitrogen vapor phase. Analytical flow cytometry was used to check the purity and quantity of every magnetically sorted T cell population. Genomic DNA was isolated from each sorted fraction and quantified by UV absorbance on a Nanodrop 2000c. As encoded in the germline V gene (reference sequence), CDR1 is GTSNPN while CDR2 is SVGIG. The CDR3 goes from the cysteine to the phenylalanine over 16 residues. CDR3 DNA is the only sequence kept; it has 48 bases, read in frame from the first base. Trimming removed 5 bases from V and 0 bases from J; the gene matches leave 7 bases unexplained.

Using the deep immunoSEQ assay, multiplex PCR amplified TCR CDR3 regions from genomic DNA. Extracted genomic DNA from each cell subset was spread evenly across all wells of several immunoSEQ 96-well plates, with each plate serving as a replicate. For sorted subsets, approximately 200 ng of genomic DNA, equivalent to 25,000 to 35,000 T cell genomes, went into each replicate PCR. Purified libraries were quantified with a Qubit 3.0 fluorometer, sized on a Bioanalyzer 2100, and re-quantified with the KAPA Library Quantification kit. A separate single-read 150-cycle Illumina NextSeq 550 flow cell was used to sequence each immunoSEQ 96-well plate. The paper's processing steps were these. Because the immunoSEQ output included only junctional sequences and no quality scores, the filtering could not be the same as the filtering used for full-length reads. Sequences were annotated with PyIR, a Python wrapper for IgBLAST v1.9, using IMGT germline references to assign V/J genes and CDR3. Reads were filtered out if the reads had weak V/J assignments (E-value above 1e-6), no CDR3, stop codons, out-of-frame junctions, or ambiguous translated residues. V3J clonotypes were defined as sequences sharing the same inferred V gene, J gene, and CDR3 amino acid sequence. To compute the percentage overlap between repertoires, the number of shared unique clonotypes was divided by the size of the smaller repertoire. RTK rarefaction, the Chao1 estimator, and Recon v2.1 estimates of unobserved clonotypes were used to assess repertoire richness. Generation probabilities were computed with OLGA for all TCRbeta clonotypes obtained by the gDNA method from a few donors. This is the immuneACCESS table as TCRdb keeps it, with only in-frame sequences that have V and J called. A part of the clones is gone; compared with another copy, unresolved V genes explain less than half, and the rest is unexplained. For V, J and clone size, that table is used; D and trimming come from the DNA. Across this sample there are millions of clones, with 95% seen only once. Of the sample, around 0.13% falls within the top ten clones.

Of note for this clone: The antigen it recognizes is unknown. No per-base quality is available; no much larger clone lies one base away.

General conclusions and limits of the study: Compared with non-shared clonotypes, the clonotypes found in all four sorted-subset donors had higher generation probabilities. Across several donors, around 5% of naive CD4, 3% to 4% of naive CD8, 2.3% of memory CD4, and about 0.4% of memory CD8 clonotypes were shared. Pairwise subsampling led to the expectation that sequencing depth would affect the degree of clonotype sharing among donors. The small number of donors limited the genetic and exposure-history diversity represented. Naive subsets generally had larger estimated clonotype richness than memory subsets. Even with the large sequencing depth, rarefaction of the sorted-subset datasets indicated that sequencing was incomplete. Sampling was restricted to blood, and TCR repertoires in tissue are likely to differ from TCR repertoires in blood.

The clonotype originates from a man younger than 30 in good health. The chain uses TRBV30 and TRBJ2-1, with 10 bases aligning to TRBD2. Sample: naive CD4+ T cells sorted from blood. The cell subset or site label here, explained by the study, means: CD45RA+ positively selected. The encoded CDR3 is CAWGGASGSSYNEQFF. The DNA sequence follows: TGTGCCTGGGGTGGGGCTAGCGGGAGCTCCTACAATGAGCAGTTCTTC.